This is a list of T cell receptor beta chains from one sample in a study of blood T cell repertoires in COVID-19. Produced via immunoSEQ multiplex PCR; TCRdb's table is partial and in-frame only. This table has about 200,000 clones, roughly 88% appearing once. Source material: PBMCs or T cells enriched from blood (not recorded which). The receptors derive from a man between 40 and 49 years old with acute COVID-19. Each CDR3 is given with its conserved first and last residue. Each record gives: CDR3 DNA, CDR3 protein, J gene, V gene, D gene, clone size. The D gene is left open where the match is weak. A clone size is listed for some rows: how often the clone was seen (once, few, many), or a class if it is expanded.

DNA: TGTGCCAGCAGTTACGGGGAGTTTGGTGGGTATGGCTACACCTTC; CDR3: CASSYGEFGGYGYTF; J: TRBJ1-2; V: TRBV6-5; D: -; size: -
DNA: TGCAGTGCTAGTAGGGACATGGACTACGAGCAGTACTTC; CDR3: CSASRDMDYEQYF; J: TRBJ2-7; V: TRBV20-1; D: -; size: -
DNA: TGTGCCAGCAGTCCACCGGGAGCCTACGAGCAGTACTTC; CDR3: CASSPPGAYEQYF; J: TRBJ2-7; V: TRBV28; D: -; size: -
DNA: TGTGCCTGGAGAAAGACTCAGAACACTGAAGCTTTCTTT; CDR3: CAWRKTQNTEAFF; J: TRBJ1-1; V: TRBV30; D: -; size: once
DNA: TGTGCCAGCAGCTTGTATCGTCCGGGAACTAGCACAGATACGCAGTATTTT; CDR3: CASSLYRPGTSTDTQYF; J: TRBJ2-3; V: TRBV5-4; D: -; size: -
DNA: TGTGCCAGCAGCTCCCCTGGGGAGCTGTTTTTT; CDR3: CASSSPGELFF; J: TRBJ2-2; V: TRBV7-9; D: -; size: -
DNA: TGTGCCAGTGCGATGACTAGCGGGAGGGTAGGGGAGCTGTTTTTT; CDR3: CASAMTSGRVGELFF; J: TRBJ2-2; V: TRBV19; D: TRBD2; size: -
DNA: TGCGCCAGCGGACAGGGGAAGGTGGATGAAAAACTGTTTTTT; CDR3: CASGQGKVDEKLFF; J: TRBJ1-4; V: TRBV5-1; D: TRBD1; size: -
DNA: TGTGCTGCTAGCGCCTACAATGAGCAGTTCTTC; CDR3: CAASAYNEQFF; J: TRBJ2-1; V: TRBV6-6; D: -; size: -
DNA: TGTGCCAGCAGCCCCCGGACAGGGGGTACCTACGAGCAGTACTTC; CDR3: CASSPRTGGTYEQYF; J: TRBJ2-7; V: TRBV7-2; D: TRBD1; size: -
DNA: TGTGCCACCAGCAGAGAGAAGATGAGCTACAGCGGGAGGGCCGCGAACACCGGGGAGCTGTTTTTT; CDR3: CATSREKMSYSGRAANTGELFF; J: TRBJ2-2; V: TRBV15; D: TRBD2; size: -
DNA: TGCGCCAGCAGCCTTGGTGAGGGCCCCGTCAATGAGCAGTTCTTC; CDR3: CASSLGEGPVNEQFF; J: TRBJ2-1; V: TRBV5-1; D: -; size: -
DNA: TGTGCCAGCTCACCCGGGACTAGCGTAGATACGCAGTATTTT; CDR3: CASSPGTSVDTQYF; J: TRBJ2-3; V: TRBV18; D: TRBD2; size: -
DNA: TGTGCCAGCAGTTACTCGAGCGGGAGCTCCTACAATGAGCAGTTCTTC; CDR3: CASSYSSGSSYNEQFF; J: TRBJ2-1; V: TRBV6-5; D: TRBD2; size: -
DNA: TGCAGCGTTGACAGGAAGACCGGGGAGCTGTTTTTT; CDR3: CSVDRKTGELFF; J: TRBJ2-2; V: TRBV29-1; D: -; size: -
DNA: TGTGCCAGCAGTCTCCTCGTAGAGGCGAGTAGCAATCAGCCCCAGCATTTT; CDR3: CASSLLVEASSNQPQHF; J: TRBJ1-5; V: TRBV6-6; D: -; size: -
DNA: TGTGCCAGCAGTGGGGAGGCGGATTCACCCCTCCACTTT; CDR3: CASSGEADSPLHF; J: TRBJ1-6; V: TRBV6-4; D: -; size: -
DNA: TGTGCCAGCTCACCAGGGGGGATCGAACGGGGCTACACCTTC; CDR3: CASSPGGIERGYTF; J: TRBJ1-2; V: TRBV18; D: -; size: -
DNA: TGCGCCAGCAGCTTGGGGACAGGCGGGGAAGAGACCCAGTACTTC; CDR3: CASSLGTGGEETQYF; J: TRBJ2-5; V: TRBV5-1; D: -; size: -
DNA: TGCAGCGTTGAAGAAGACAGACAGGGAGCTTTCTTT; CDR3: CSVEEDRQGAFF; J: TRBJ1-1; V: TRBV29-1; D: TRBD1; size: once
DNA: TGTGCCACCAAGTCAGGTAGCGGAAACAATGAGCAGTTCTTC; CDR3: CATKSGSGNNEQFF; J: TRBJ2-1; V: TRBV7-3; D: -; size: -
DNA: TGTGCCAGCTCACCACTCCCTAGTTCACCCCTCCACTTT; CDR3: CASSPLPSSPLHF; J: TRBJ1-6; V: TRBV18; D: -; size: -
DNA: TGTGCCACCAGTGATACCGGGACAGGGGGCTATGAGCAGTTCTTC; CDR3: CATSDTGTGGYEQFF; J: TRBJ2-1; V: TRBV24-1; D: TRBD1; size: -
DNA: TGTGCCAGCAGCAGTACAGGGGGCAAGGGCTACACCTTC; CDR3: CASSSTGGKGYTF; J: TRBJ1-2; V: TRBV5-5; D: TRBD1; size: -
DNA: TGTGCCAGTCTACAGGGGGGTTTAGCCACTGAAGCTTTCTTT; CDR3: CASLQGGLATEAFF; J: TRBJ1-1; V: TRBV27; D: TRBD1; size: -
DNA: TGCGCCAGCAGCCAAGATAGGGGCTACGAGCAGTACTTC; CDR3: CASSQDRGYEQYF; J: TRBJ2-7; V: TRBV4-3; D: -; size: -
DNA: TGTGCCATCAGTGAGGGACTAGCGGGAGGACAAGAGACCCAGTACTTC; CDR3: CAISEGLAGGQETQYF; J: TRBJ2-5; V: TRBV10-3; D: TRBD2; size: -
DNA: TGTGCCACCTACGTAGCGGGTCCCCACAATCCTAATGAAAAACTGTTTTTT; CDR3: CATYVAGPHNPNEKLFF; J: TRBJ1-4; V: TRBV28; D: -; size: -
DNA: TGTGCCAGCAGCGAAACAGGGAGCGGCTACACCTTC; CDR3: CASSETGSGYTF; J: TRBJ1-2; V: TRBV2; D: -; size: -
DNA: TGTGCCAGCAGCTTGGCTAGCGGGAGTGATACGCAGTATTTT; CDR3: CASSLASGSDTQYF; J: TRBJ2-3; V: TRBV5-6; D: TRBD2; size: few
DNA: TGTGCCTGGAGGACAGGGACAATGAACACTGAAGCTTTCTTT; CDR3: CAWRTGTMNTEAFF; J: TRBJ1-1; V: TRBV30; D: TRBD1; size: -
DNA: TGTGCCAGCAGTAGCGGGAGGGGAAATGAGCAGTTCTTC; CDR3: CASSSGRGNEQFF; J: TRBJ2-1; V: TRBV25-1; D: TRBD2; size: -
DNA: TGTGCCAGCAGCTTGTCGGGACTAGGAGCGGAGACCCAGTACTTC; CDR3: CASSLSGLGAETQYF; J: TRBJ2-5; V: TRBV5-5; D: TRBD2; size: few
DNA: TGTGCCAGCAGCCAACAGGGGGCGCAGGATTCACCCCTCCACTTT; CDR3: CASSQQGAQDSPLHF; J: TRBJ1-6; V: TRBV3-1/TRBV3-2; D: TRBD1; size: -
DNA: TGTGCCAGCAGTTTTATCCTACTAGCGGAGGGGGCGACAGATACGCAGTATTTT; CDR3: CASSFILLAEGATDTQYF; J: TRBJ2-3; V: TRBV6-2/TRBV6-3; D: -; size: -
DNA: TGTGCCAGCAGCCAAGTATCCGGGGAGCTGTTTTTT; CDR3: CASSQVSGELFF; J: TRBJ2-2; V: TRBV14; D: -; size: -
DNA: TGTGCCAGCAGCTTAGTTCAGGGGGCGCTCGGCTACACCTTC; CDR3: CASSLVQGALGYTF; J: TRBJ1-2; V: TRBV7-2; D: TRBD1; size: -
DNA: TGTGCCAGCAGTTTATCAGGGGGCTATGGCTACACCTTC; CDR3: CASSLSGGYGYTF; J: TRBJ1-2; V: TRBV28; D: TRBD1; size: -
DNA: TGTGCCAGCAGTTTACGCCCCGACAGATACGAGCAGTACTTC; CDR3: CASSLRPDRYEQYF; J: TRBJ2-7; V: TRBV27; D: -; size: -
DNA: TGTGCCAGTAGTTCCTTAGCGGGAGTCGGCACCGGGGAGCTGTTTTTT; CDR3: CASSSLAGVGTGELFF; J: TRBJ2-2; V: TRBV19; D: TRBD2; size: once
DNA: TGTGCCCCCTCGAGGTGCCCCAATGAGCAGTTCTTC; CDR3: CAPSRCPNEQFF; J: TRBJ2-1; V: TRBV10-3; D: -; size: -
DNA: TGTGCCAGCAGCTTCGGACAGGGGTACAATGAGCAGTTCTTC; CDR3: CASSFGQGYNEQFF; J: TRBJ2-1; V: TRBV7-2; D: TRBD1; size: -
DNA: TGTGCCAGCAGTCCACTAGCGGGACCCAGTGCCTACGAGCAGTACTTC; CDR3: CASSPLAGPSAYEQYF; J: TRBJ2-7; V: TRBV2; D: TRBD2; size: -
DNA: TGCAGTGCTAGTTATCTTAGCGGGAGCAATGAGCAGTTCTTC; CDR3: CSASYLSGSNEQFF; J: TRBJ2-1; V: TRBV20-1; D: TRBD2; size: few
DNA: TGTGCCAGCAGTCTGCAGGGTTCAGGCACCGGGGAGCTGTTTTTT; CDR3: CASSLQGSGTGELFF; J: TRBJ2-2; V: TRBV28; D: -; size: -
DNA: TGTGCCAGTAGTATCCCAACAGGGGGCACAGATACGCAGTATTTT; CDR3: CASSIPTGGTDTQYF; J: TRBJ2-3; V: TRBV19; D: TRBD1; size: -
DNA: TGCGCCAGCAGCCCAGCCGCTGGGGCCCGTGAGCAGTTCTTC; CDR3: CASSPAAGAREQFF; J: TRBJ2-1; V: TRBV4-1; D: -; size: once
DNA: TGTGCCAGCAGTCCTCGAGCGGTGTCCTACTACGAGCAGTACTTC; CDR3: CASSPRAVSYYEQYF; J: TRBJ2-7; V: TRBV27; D: -; size: -
DNA: TGCGCCAGCAGCCAAGGCAGGGGCAATGAAAAACTGTTTTTT; CDR3: CASSQGRGNEKLFF; J: TRBJ1-4; V: TRBV4-1; D: -; size: -
DNA: TGCGCCAGCAGCCTCTTGGTCGGCGGGAGTGGTGATGAGCAGTTCTTC; CDR3: CASSLLVGGSGDEQFF; J: TRBJ2-1; V: TRBV5-1; D: TRBD2; size: once
DNA: TGTGCCAGCAGCTTGGGACTGCCCACAGATACGCAGTATTTT; CDR3: CASSLGLPTDTQYF; J: TRBJ2-3; V: TRBV7-9; D: -; size: -